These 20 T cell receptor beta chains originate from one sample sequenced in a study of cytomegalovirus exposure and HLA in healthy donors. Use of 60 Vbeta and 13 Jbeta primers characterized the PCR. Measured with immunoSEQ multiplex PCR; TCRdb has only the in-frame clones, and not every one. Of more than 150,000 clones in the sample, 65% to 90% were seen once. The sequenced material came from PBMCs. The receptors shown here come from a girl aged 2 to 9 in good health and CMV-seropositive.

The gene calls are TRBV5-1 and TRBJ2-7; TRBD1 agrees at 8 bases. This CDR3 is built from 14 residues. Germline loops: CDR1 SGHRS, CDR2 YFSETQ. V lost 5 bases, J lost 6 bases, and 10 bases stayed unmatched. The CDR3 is CASRPQQGVGEQYF. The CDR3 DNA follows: TGCGCCAGCAGACCCCAACAGGGGGTGGGCGAGCAGTACTTC.

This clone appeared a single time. The CDR3 nucleotides read TGTGCCAGTAGTTCGGGGCCCCCAGGGGCCCAGCATTTT. Protein product: CASSSGPPGAQHF. The chain employs TRBV19 and TRBJ1-5; D may be TRBD1 (6 bases). V lost 5 bases and J lost 11, with 16 bases in between. CDR1 is LNHDA and CDR2 is SQIVND in the germline V gene (reference sequence). CDR3 length: 13 amino acids.

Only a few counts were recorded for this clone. The CDR3 DNA sequence: TGTGCCTGGAGTACGGGACTGGGCACTGAAGCTTTCTTT. Translation: CAWSTGLGTEAFF. This chain connects TRBV30 to TRBJ1-1; D possibly corresponds to TRBD1 (5 bases). V was shortened by 2 bases and J by 4 bases, with 11 bases between the two germline ends. Germline V gives CDR1 GTSNPN, CDR2 SVGIG (reference sequence). The CDR3 contains 13 residues.

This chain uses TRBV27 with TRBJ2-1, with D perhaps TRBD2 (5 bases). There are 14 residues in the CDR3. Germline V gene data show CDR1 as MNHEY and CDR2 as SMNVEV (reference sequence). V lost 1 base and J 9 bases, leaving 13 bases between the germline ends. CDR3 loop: CASSLFSVEGEQFF. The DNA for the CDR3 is TGTGCCAGCAGTTTATTTTCTGTTGAGGGTGAGCAGTTCTTC.

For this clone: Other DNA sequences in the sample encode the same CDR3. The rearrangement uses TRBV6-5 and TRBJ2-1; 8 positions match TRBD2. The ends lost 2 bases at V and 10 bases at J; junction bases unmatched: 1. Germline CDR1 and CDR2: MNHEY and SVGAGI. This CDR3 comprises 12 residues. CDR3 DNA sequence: TGTGCCAGCAGTTACCGCGGGGGGGAGCAGTTCTTC. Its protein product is CASSYRGGEQFF.

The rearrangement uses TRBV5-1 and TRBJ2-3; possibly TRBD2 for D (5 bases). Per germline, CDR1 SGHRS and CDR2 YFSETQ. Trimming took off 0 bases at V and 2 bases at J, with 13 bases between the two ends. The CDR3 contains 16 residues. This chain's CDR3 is CASSLGDYLYTDTQYF. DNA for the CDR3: TGCGCCAGCAGCTTGGGAGACTACCTATACACAGATACGCAGTATTTT. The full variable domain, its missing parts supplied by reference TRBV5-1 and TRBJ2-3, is KAGVTQTPRYLIKTRGQQVTLSCSPISGHRSVSWYQQTPGQGLQFLFEYFSETQRNKGNFPGRFSGRQFSNSRSEMNVSTLELGDSALYLCASSLGDYLYTDTQYFGPGTRLTVL.

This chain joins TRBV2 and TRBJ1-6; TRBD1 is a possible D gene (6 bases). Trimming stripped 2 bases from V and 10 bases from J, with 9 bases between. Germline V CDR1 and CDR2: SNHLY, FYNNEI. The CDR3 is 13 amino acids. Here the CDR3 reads CASSEQGKSPLHF. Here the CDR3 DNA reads TGTGCCAGCAGTGAACAGGGGAAGTCACCCCTCCACTTT. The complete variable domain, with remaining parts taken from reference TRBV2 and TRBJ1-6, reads EPEVTQTPSHQVTQMGQEVILRCVPISNHLYFYWYRQILGQKVEFLVSFYNNEISEKSEIFDDQFSVERPDGSNFTLKIRSTKLEDSAMYFCASSEQGKSPLHFGNGTRLTVT.

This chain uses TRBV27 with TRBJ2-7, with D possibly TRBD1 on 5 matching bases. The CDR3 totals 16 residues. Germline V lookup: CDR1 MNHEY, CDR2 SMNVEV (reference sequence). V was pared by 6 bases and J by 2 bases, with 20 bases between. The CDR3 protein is CASRSPATVLTYEQYF. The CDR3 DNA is TGTGCCAGCAGATCCCCCGCGACAGTCCTTACCTACGAGCAGTACTTC.

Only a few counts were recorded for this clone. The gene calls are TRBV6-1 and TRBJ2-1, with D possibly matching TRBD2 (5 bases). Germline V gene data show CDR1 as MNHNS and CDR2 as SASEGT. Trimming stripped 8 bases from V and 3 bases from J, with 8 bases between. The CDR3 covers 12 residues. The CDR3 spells CASREGYNEQFF. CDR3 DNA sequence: TGTGCCAGCCGCGAGGGCTACAATGAGCAGTTCTTC.

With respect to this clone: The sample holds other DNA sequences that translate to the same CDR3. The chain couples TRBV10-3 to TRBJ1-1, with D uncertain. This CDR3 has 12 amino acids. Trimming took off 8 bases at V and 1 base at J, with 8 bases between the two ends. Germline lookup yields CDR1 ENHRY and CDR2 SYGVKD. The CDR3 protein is CAIRGGNTEAFF. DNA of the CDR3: TGTGCCATCCGAGGTGGGAACACTGAAGCTTTCTTT.

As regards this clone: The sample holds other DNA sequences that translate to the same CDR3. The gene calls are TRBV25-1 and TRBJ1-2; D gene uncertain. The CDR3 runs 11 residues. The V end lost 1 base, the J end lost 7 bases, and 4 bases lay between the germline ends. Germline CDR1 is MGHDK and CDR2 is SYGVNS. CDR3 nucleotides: TGTGCCAGCAGTGAATCAGGTGGCTACACCTTC. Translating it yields CASSESGGYTF.

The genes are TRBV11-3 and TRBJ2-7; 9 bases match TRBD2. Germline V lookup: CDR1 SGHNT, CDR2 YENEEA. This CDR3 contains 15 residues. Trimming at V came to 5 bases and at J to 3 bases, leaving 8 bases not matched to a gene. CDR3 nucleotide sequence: TGTGCCAGCAGCCAAGGGACTAGCTTCTTCTACGAGCAGTACTTC. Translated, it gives CASSQGTSFFYEQYF.

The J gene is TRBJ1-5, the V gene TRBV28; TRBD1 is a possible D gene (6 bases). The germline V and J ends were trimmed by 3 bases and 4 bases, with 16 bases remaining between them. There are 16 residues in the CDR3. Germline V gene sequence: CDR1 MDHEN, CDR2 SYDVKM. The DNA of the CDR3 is TGTGCCAGCAGTTTTCTGGGGGCTACTCCTAATCAGCCCCAGCATTTT. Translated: CASSFLGATPNQPQHF.

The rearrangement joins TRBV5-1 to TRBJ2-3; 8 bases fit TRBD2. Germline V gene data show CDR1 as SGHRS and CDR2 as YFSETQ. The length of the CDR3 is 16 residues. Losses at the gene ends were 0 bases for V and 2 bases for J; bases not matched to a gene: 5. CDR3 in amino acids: CASSLELADLTDTQYF. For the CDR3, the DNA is TGCGCCAGCAGCTTGGAACTAGCGGACCTCACAGATACGCAGTATTTT.

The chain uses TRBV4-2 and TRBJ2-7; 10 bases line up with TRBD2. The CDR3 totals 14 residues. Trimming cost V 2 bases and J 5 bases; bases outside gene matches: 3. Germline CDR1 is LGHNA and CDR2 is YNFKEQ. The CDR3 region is CASSQLAGDHEQYF. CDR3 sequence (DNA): TGTGCCAGCAGCCAACTAGCGGGAGACCACGAGCAGTACTTC.

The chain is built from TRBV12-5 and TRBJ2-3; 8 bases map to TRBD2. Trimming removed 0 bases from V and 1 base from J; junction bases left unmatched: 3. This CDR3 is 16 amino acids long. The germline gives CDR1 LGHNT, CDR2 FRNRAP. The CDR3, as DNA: TGTGCTAGTGGTTTGGTAGTAGCGGGACGCACAGATACGCAGTATTTT. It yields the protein CASGLVVAGRTDTQYF.

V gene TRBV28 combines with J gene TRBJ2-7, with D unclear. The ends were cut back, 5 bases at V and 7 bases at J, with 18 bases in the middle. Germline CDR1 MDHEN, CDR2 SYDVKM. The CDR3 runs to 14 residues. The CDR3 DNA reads TGTGCCAGCAGTCTCCCCTACCGGGTCTGGGAGCAGTACTTC. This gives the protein CASSLPYRVWEQYF.

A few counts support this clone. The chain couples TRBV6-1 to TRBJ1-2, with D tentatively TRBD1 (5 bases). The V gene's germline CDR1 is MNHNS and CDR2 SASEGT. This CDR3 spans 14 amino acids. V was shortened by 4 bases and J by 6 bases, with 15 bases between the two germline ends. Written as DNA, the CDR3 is TGTGCCAGCAGTGGGACACAGGTTTCCAATGGCTACACCTTC. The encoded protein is CASSGTQVSNGYTF.

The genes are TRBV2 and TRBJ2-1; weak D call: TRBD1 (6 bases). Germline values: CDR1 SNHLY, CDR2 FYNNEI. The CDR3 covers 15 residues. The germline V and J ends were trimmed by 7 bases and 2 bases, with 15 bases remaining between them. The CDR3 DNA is TGTGCCAGCACCTCAACAGGGTCCCCCTACAATGAGCAGTTCTTC. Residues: CASTSTGSPYNEQFF.

CDR3 region: CASSAGQVLSGNTIYF. CDR3 nucleotides: TGTGCCAGTAGTGCAGGACAGGTTCTCTCTGGAAACACCATATATTTT. This rearrangement joins TRBV19 to TRBJ1-3, with 7 bases fitting TRBD1. This CDR3 has 16 residues. V was clipped by 5 bases and J by 0 bases; unmatched bases: 7. Germline V CDR1 and CDR2: LNHDA, SQIVND (reference sequence).